These T cell receptor beta chains were read from a single sample in a study of blood T cell repertoires in COVID-19. The method was immunoSEQ multiplex PCR; TCRdb's version includes in-frame clones alone and lacks a portion of them. This table has roughly 200,000 clones, 90% appearing once. The sequencing input was peripheral blood. The receptor source for this set is a man aged 45-60 years with acute or convalescent COVID-19. CDR3s include the opening cysteine and the closing phenylalanine or tryptophan. D genes are given only for firm matches. Clone size, where shown, is once, few, many, or a class for clones that have expanded.

J gene: TRBJ2-1; D gene: NA; clone size: NA; V gene: TRBV4-2; CDR3 protein: CASSQEIVVHEQFF; CDR3 DNA: TGTGCCAGCAGCCAAGAAATAGTCGTGCATGAGCAGTTCTTC
J gene: TRBJ2-7; D gene: TRBD2; clone size: NA; V gene: TRBV14; CDR3 protein: CASSQDGLAGFYEQYF; CDR3 DNA: TGTGCCAGCAGCCAAGATGGGCTAGCGGGATTCTACGAGCAGTACTTC
J gene: TRBJ1-6; D gene: NA; clone size: NA; V gene: TRBV23-1; CDR3 protein: CASSHPPRNNSPLHF; CDR3 DNA: TGCGCCAGCAGTCATCCCCCCAGAAACAATTCACCCCTCCACTTT
J gene: TRBJ1-1; D gene: TRBD1; clone size: NA; V gene: TRBV9; CDR3 protein: CASSGHVGQIAEAFF; CDR3 DNA: TGTGCCAGCAGCGGCCACGTGGGACAGATCGCTGAAGCTTTCTTT
J gene: TRBJ1-2; D gene: NA; clone size: NA; V gene: TRBV28; CDR3 protein: CASSFSDSPYGYTF; CDR3 DNA: TGTGCCAGCAGTTTCTCGGACAGCCCATATGGCTACACCTTC
J gene: TRBJ2-5; D gene: TRBD1; clone size: NA; V gene: TRBV6-2/TRBV6-3; CDR3 protein: CASSYPGQGSLDQETQYF; CDR3 DNA: TGTGCCAGCAGTTACCCGGGACAGGGATCTCTCGACCAAGAGACCCAGTACTTC
J gene: TRBJ2-3; D gene: TRBD2; clone size: NA; V gene: TRBV5-4; CDR3 protein: CASIVWGSGGLCTDTQYF; CDR3 DNA: TGTGCCAGCATCGTTTGGGGTAGCGGGGGCCTTTGCACAGATACGCAGTATTTT
J gene: TRBJ2-2; D gene: NA; clone size: NA; V gene: TRBV6-4; CDR3 protein: CASSDSNLGGGELFF; CDR3 DNA: TGTGCCAGCAGTGACTCGAACTTGGGAGGCGGGGAGCTGTTTTTT
J gene: TRBJ2-5; D gene: NA; clone size: NA; V gene: TRBV10-3; CDR3 protein: CAAGQRQETQYF; CDR3 DNA: TGTGCCGCAGGACAGAGGCAAGAGACCCAGTACTTC
J gene: TRBJ2-1; D gene: TRBD2; clone size: NA; V gene: TRBV30; CDR3 protein: CAWSVTAGVLYNEQFF; CDR3 DNA: TGTGCCTGGAGTGTGACGGCGGGAGTCCTTTACAATGAGCAGTTCTTC
J gene: TRBJ1-1; D gene: TRBD1; clone size: once; V gene: TRBV19; CDR3 protein: CASRDGTGNTEAFF; CDR3 DNA: TGTGCCAGTAGGGACGGGACAGGGAACACTGAAGCTTTCTTT
J gene: TRBJ2-2; D gene: TRBD1; clone size: NA; V gene: TRBV5-1; CDR3 protein: CASSLLGQGSGELFF; CDR3 DNA: TGCGCCAGCAGCTTGTTGGGACAGGGGTCCGGGGAGCTGTTTTTT
J gene: TRBJ2-3; D gene: NA; clone size: NA; V gene: TRBV19; CDR3 protein: CASSIEPGLTTDTQYF; CDR3 DNA: TGTGCCAGTAGTATAGAACCGGGACTTACCACAGATACGCAGTATTTT
J gene: TRBJ1-2; D gene: NA; clone size: NA; V gene: TRBV18; CDR3 protein: CAIPRSTGNGYTF; CDR3 DNA: TGTGCCATTCCCAGATCCACAGGGAATGGCTACACCTTC
J gene: TRBJ2-3; D gene: TRBD2; clone size: NA; V gene: TRBV10-3; CDR3 protein: CAISESLAGGSSTDTQYF; CDR3 DNA: TGTGCCATCAGTGAGTCCCTAGCGGGGGGCTCTAGCACAGATACGCAGTATTTT
J gene: TRBJ1-2; D gene: NA; clone size: NA; V gene: TRBV5-1; CDR3 protein: CASSLDAVFYGYTF; CDR3 DNA: TGCGCCAGCAGCTTGGATGCGGTATTCTATGGCTACACCTTC
J gene: TRBJ2-7; D gene: NA; clone size: NA; V gene: TRBV28; CDR3 protein: CASSPRDTSKSYEQYF; CDR3 DNA: TGTGCCAGCAGTCCCCGGGACACCTCTAAGAGCTACGAGCAGTACTTC
J gene: TRBJ2-1; D gene: NA; clone size: NA; V gene: TRBV29-1; CDR3 protein: CSGRTSGGLNEQFF; CDR3 DNA: TGCAGCGGAAGGACTTCCGGGGGGCTCAATGAGCAGTTCTTC
J gene: TRBJ2-1; D gene: NA; clone size: NA; V gene: TRBV4-1; CDR3 protein: CASSQVWTDNEQFF; CDR3 DNA: TGCGCCAGCAGCCAAGTGTGGACAGACAATGAGCAGTTCTTC
J gene: TRBJ1-1; D gene: NA; clone size: NA; V gene: TRBV11-2; CDR3 protein: CASRYRDMNTEAFF; CDR3 DNA: TGTGCCAGCAGATACAGGGATATGAACACTGAAGCTTTCTTT
J gene: TRBJ2-3; D gene: NA; clone size: NA; V gene: TRBV7-3; CDR3 protein: CASSLLAAGTDTQYF; CDR3 DNA: TGTGCCAGCAGCTTATTAGCGGCTGGCACAGATACGCAGTATTTT
J gene: TRBJ1-5; D gene: NA; clone size: NA; V gene: TRBV15; CDR3 protein: CATSRARGAGNQPQHF; CDR3 DNA: TGTGCCACCAGCAGAGCTCGGGGGGCCGGCAATCAGCCCCAGCATTTT
J gene: TRBJ2-1; D gene: TRBD1; clone size: NA; V gene: TRBV10-3; CDR3 protein: CAISLTGGSSYNEQFF; CDR3 DNA: TGTGCCATCAGCTTGACAGGGGGTAGCTCCTACAATGAGCAGTTCTTC
J gene: TRBJ2-1; D gene: TRBD1; clone size: NA; V gene: TRBV9; CDR3 protein: CASSARGDRESNEQFF; CDR3 DNA: TGTGCCAGCAGCGCTCGGGGGGACAGGGAATCCAATGAGCAGTTCTTC
J gene: TRBJ1-2; D gene: TRBD1; clone size: NA; V gene: TRBV5-1; CDR3 protein: CASSSALGQGNYGYTF; CDR3 DNA: TGCGCCAGCAGCTCCGCCCTAGGACAGGGTAACTATGGCTACACCTTC
J gene: TRBJ2-3; D gene: NA; clone size: NA; V gene: TRBV24-1; CDR3 protein: CATSDLGGASTDTQYF; CDR3 DNA: TGTGCCACCAGTGATTTGGGGGGGGCTAGCACAGATACGCAGTATTTT
J gene: TRBJ2-1; D gene: NA; clone size: NA; V gene: TRBV6-6; CDR3 protein: CASSYRYRDSYEQFF; CDR3 DNA: TGTGCCAGCAGTTACCGTTATAGGGACTCCTATGAGCAGTTCTTC
J gene: TRBJ2-1; D gene: NA; clone size: NA; V gene: TRBV27; CDR3 protein: CASSLARSHEQFF; CDR3 DNA: TGTGCCAGCAGTTTGGCGAGGAGTCATGAGCAGTTCTTC
J gene: TRBJ2-5; D gene: TRBD2; clone size: NA; V gene: TRBV30; CDR3 protein: CAWSVNAGGQETQYF; CDR3 DNA: TGTGCCTGGAGTGTAAACGCGGGGGGGCAAGAGACCCAGTACTTC
J gene: TRBJ1-1; D gene: TRBD1; clone size: NA; V gene: TRBV7-9; CDR3 protein: CASLSGDRGHRNTEAFF; CDR3 DNA: TGTGCCAGCCTATCCGGGGACAGGGGCCATCGGAACACTGAAGCTTTCTTT
J gene: TRBJ2-3; D gene: TRBD1; clone size: NA; V gene: TRBV5-1; CDR3 protein: CASSPGTGGDTQYF; CDR3 DNA: TGCGCCAGCAGTCCGGGGACAGGGGGAGATACGCAGTATTTT
J gene: TRBJ1-3; D gene: NA; clone size: NA; V gene: TRBV3-1/TRBV3-2; CDR3 protein: CASRTGSGNTIYF; CDR3 DNA: TGTGCCAGCCGTACGGGGTCTGGAAACACCATATATTTT
J gene: TRBJ2-7; D gene: TRBD2; clone size: NA; V gene: TRBV15; CDR3 protein: CATSRDTQRTSRTYEQYF; CDR3 DNA: TGTGCCACCAGCAGAGATACTCAACGGACTAGCCGTACCTACGAGCAGTACTTC
J gene: TRBJ1-1; D gene: NA; clone size: NA; V gene: TRBV2; CDR3 protein: CASRGVKGNTEAFF; CDR3 DNA: TGTGCCAGCAGAGGGGTGAAGGGGAACACTGAAGCTTTCTTT
J gene: TRBJ2-1; D gene: TRBD1; clone size: NA; V gene: TRBV9; CDR3 protein: CASSLGTGGSYNEQFF; CDR3 DNA: TGTGCCAGCAGCCTCGGAACAGGGGGCTCCTACAATGAGCAGTTCTTC
J gene: TRBJ2-1; D gene: NA; clone size: NA; V gene: TRBV3-1/TRBV3-2; CDR3 protein: CASSQEGRGPYNEQFF; CDR3 DNA: TGTGCCAGCAGCCAAGAGGGGCGGGGGCCCTACAATGAGCAGTTCTTC
J gene: TRBJ2-2; D gene: NA; clone size: NA; V gene: TRBV11-2; CDR3 protein: CASSSDPAGQENTGELFF; CDR3 DNA: TGTGCCAGCAGCTCCGATCCCGCGGGGCAGGAAAACACCGGGGAGCTGTTTTTT